The T cell receptor beta chain described here comes from a study of cytomegalovirus exposure and HLA in healthy donors. The study, taken as a whole, reports: The study reported that TCR beta sequences accurately predicted HLA-A and HLA-B alleles in most subjects.

Note on this clone: Its antigen is unknown.

Use of 60 Vbeta and 13 Jbeta primers characterized the PCR. Clones were read by immunoSEQ multiplex PCR, and TCRdb kept only the in-frame ones, dropping some. The sample yields 150,000 or so clones, 65% to 85% seen once. Per the germline V gene, CDR1 is LGHNA and CDR2 is YSLEER. This CDR3 contains 16 residues. Trimming took 3 bases from V and 2 from J; bases not matched to a gene: 4. The gene calls are TRBV4-3 and TRBJ2-1, with TRBD1 identical over 10 bases. The sample was PBMCs. This clonotype was obtained from a man aged 35-49 years in good health and CMV-seropositive. The CDR3 here is CASSHGQGGPYNEQFF. As DNA, the CDR3 is TGCGCCAGCAGCCACGGACAGGGGGGTCCCTACAATGAGCAGTTCTTC.